A single sample is the source of the 27 T cell receptor beta chains below, sequenced in a study of T-cell memory formation after mild COVID-19. Using its own MiXCR run on the 5' RACE reads, TCRdb lists one record per CDR3 protein. The top ten clones hold approximately 1.5% of a sample with tens of thousands of distinct CDR3 sequences, 6% to 8% of them seen once. The source material was PBMCs or a T cell subset sorted from them (not recorded which). These receptors came from a man younger than 30 who had mild COVID-19 (a few samples of this study predate the infection). Cell type and time point are not known.

V is TRBV13 and J is TRBJ2-5, with 12 positions matching TRBD2. This CDR3 comprises 17 residues. The V segment lost 6 bases and the J segment 2 bases; nucleotides outside the gene matches: 10. CDR1 and CDR2 (germline): PRHDT, FYEKMQ (reference sequence). The CDR3 is CASSFAAGLAGQETQYF. CDR3 nucleotide sequence: TGTGCCAGCAGTTTCGCAGCGGGACTAGCGGGTCAAGAGACCCAGTACTTC.

V and J are TRBV5-6 and TRBJ2-3; tentatively, D is TRBD1 (6 bases). V was cut by 0 bases and J by 3 bases, with 8 bases left in between. CDR3 length: 14 amino acids. Germline-derived CDR1 and CDR2 are SGHDT and YYEEEE. DNA for the CDR3: TGTGCCAGCAGCTTGGGGGGGCAAACAGATACGCAGTATTTT. This sequence encodes CASSLGGQTDTQYF.

The V and J genes are TRBV10-1 and TRBJ2-7; D not certain. Trimming removed 3 bases at V and 2 bases at J, with 11 bases between. CDR3 length: 14 residues. Per the germline V gene, CDR1 is WNHNN and CDR2 is SYGVQD (reference sequence). This chain's CDR3 is CASSDRKVTYEQYF. In DNA form, the CDR3 reads TGCGCCAGCAGTGACCGGAAGGTCACCTACGAGCAGTACTTC.

In DNA form, the CDR3 reads TGTGCCAGCAGTTACCAGGGCACCAACACTGAAGCTTTCTTT. Protein: CASSYQGTNTEAFF. The V gene is TRBV6-6, the J gene TRBJ1-1; a possible D gene is TRBD1 (5 bases). V was clipped by 2 bases and J by 2 bases, with 9 bases between them. CDR1 is MNHNY, CDR2 SVGAGI, per germline (reference sequence). CDR3 length: 14 amino acids.

This clonotype has only a few counts. The rearrangement uses TRBV7-3 and TRBJ2-3; D perhaps matches TRBD2 (7 bases). V was cut by 2 bases and J by 2 bases, with 11 bases left in between. This CDR3 has 15 residues. Per the germline V gene, CDR1 is SGHTA and CDR2 is FQGTGA. CDR3 region: CASSLAGAFTDTQYF. As DNA, the CDR3 is TGTGCCAGCAGCTTAGCGGGGGCTTTCACAGATACGCAGTATTTT.

This clonotype has at least ten counts. This rearrangement joins TRBV10-3 to TRBJ2-3; 8 positions match TRBD2. V trimming: 6 bases; J trimming: 4 bases; junction bases outside the gene matches: 6. In germline, CDR1 is ENHRY, CDR2 SYGVKD. The CDR3 runs to 14 residues. The CDR3, as DNA: TGTGCCATCAGCGGGGGGGCCGGTCCAGATACGCAGTATTTT. Encoded protein: CAISGGAGPDTQYF.

The V gene is TRBV5-1, the J gene TRBJ1-1; no reliable D call. Germline assignment: CDR1 SGHRS and CDR2 YFSETQ. The CDR3 length is 14 residues. V lost 0 bases and J lost 1, with 7 bases in between. CDR3 sequence (DNA): TGCGCCAGCAGCTTGGAAGGAAAGAACACTGAAGCTTTCTTT. This encodes CASSLEGKNTEAFF.

This clonotype was observed a few times. The chain combines TRBV5-6 with TRBJ1-2; 11 positions agree with TRBD1. CDR3 length: 15 amino acids. V shed 2 bases and J 7 bases; nucleotides not matched to a gene: 7. Germline loops: CDR1 SGHDT, CDR2 YYEEEE. CDR3 in DNA: TGTGCCAGCAGCTTCAGGACAGGGGGCCTCGGTGGCTACACCTTC. Translated, it gives CASSFRTGGLGGYTF. Full variable domain (rest looked up from reference TRBV5-6 and TRBJ1-2): DAGVTQSPTHLIKTRGQQVTLRCSPKSGHDTVSWYQQALGQGPQFIFQYYEEEERQRGNFPDRFSGHQFPNYSSELNVNALLLGDSALYLCASSFRTGGLGGYTFGSGTRLTVV.

The chain is built from TRBV6-1 and TRBJ2-7; D not resolved. The CDR3 contains 13 residues. Trimming left V 7 bases short and J 1 base short, with 11 bases between. Germline CDR1 is MNHNS and CDR2 is SASEGT. In DNA form, the CDR3 reads TGTGCCAGCAACCGAGACATGTCCTACGAGCAGTACTTC. Its protein product is CASNRDMSYEQYF.

The table lists this clonotype with a few counts. The V and J genes are TRBV6-6 and TRBJ2-7; D is uncertain. This CDR3 comprises 14 residues. V was cut by 0 bases and J by 3 bases, with 9 bases left in between. The germline CDR1 and CDR2 sequences are MNHNY and SVGAGI (reference sequence). The CDR3 loop reads CASSYSRGGYEQYF. The DNA for the CDR3 is TGTGCCAGCAGTTACTCGCGTGGTGGCTACGAGCAGTACTTC.

This chain uses TRBV7-2 with TRBJ2-5; 12 bases fit TRBD2. J lost 0 bases, V lost 0 bases, and 2 bases had no gene match. This CDR3 is built from 17 residues. Germline CDR1 and CDR2: SGHTA and FQGNSA. CDR3 DNA: TGTGCCAGCAGCTTAGCCCTAGCGGGGGGGTACCAAGAGACCCAGTACTTC. Its translation: CASSLALAGGYQETQYF.

By its share, this clonotype is medium-sized. The chain has TRBV7-2 and TRBJ2-4, with D possibly being TRBD1 (5 bases). The CDR3 consists of 13 residues. The germline gives CDR1 SGHTA, CDR2 FQGNSA. Trimming stripped 2 bases from V and 6 bases from J, with 8 bases between. The CDR3: CASSLQGGNIQYF. CDR3 bases: TGTGCCAGCAGCTTACAGGGTGGAAACATTCAGTACTTC. The variable domain in full, with the rest retrieved from reference TRBV7-2 and TRBJ2-4, is GAGVSQSPSNKVTEKGKDVELRCDPISGHTALYWYRQSLGQGLEFLIYFQGNSAPDKSGLPSDRFSAERTGGSVSTLTIQRTQQEDSAVYLCASSLQGGNIQYFGAGTRLSVL.

This clonotype has a handful of counts. The chain recombines TRBV20-1 with TRBJ1-2; D is ambiguous. The CDR3 has 10 residues. Trimming pared 6 bases from V and 10 bases from J, leaving 12 bases between. Germline loops: CDR1 DFQATT, CDR2 SNEGSKA (reference sequence). CDR3 region: CSAGEYAYTF. The CDR3 DNA reads TGCAGTGCCGGCGAGTACGCCTACACCTTC.

This clonotype was counted a few times. The chain is built from TRBV6-6 and TRBJ2-3; D may be TRBD2 (7 bases). The CDR3 runs to 15 residues. Germline-derived CDR1 and CDR2 are MNHNY and SVGAGI (reference sequence). With 6 bases removed from V and 2 bases from J, the gap between germline ends came to 15 bases. The CDR3 nucleotides are TGTGCCAGCAGCTACGGGGGGCTCTACACAGATACGCAGTATTTT. Encoded protein: CASSYGGLYTDTQYF.

The rearrangement joins TRBV7-2 to TRBJ2-1; 14 bases align to TRBD2. Germline CDR1 is SGHTA and CDR2 is FQGNSA. V dropped 7 bases and J dropped 0; count of bases not matched to a gene: 11. CDR3 length: 19 amino acids. CDR3 DNA: TGTGCCAGCATCGCCTGGGGACTAGCGGGGGACCCCTCCTACAATGAGCAGTTCTTC. It encodes CASIAWGLAGDPSYNEQFF.

This clonotype was counted only a few times. This rearrangement joins TRBV9 to TRBJ1-3; tentatively, D is TRBD1 (6 bases). CDR1 is SGDLS, CDR2 YYNGEE, per germline. V was shortened by 6 bases and J by 1 base, with 11 bases between the two germline ends. The CDR3 totals 14 residues. The CDR3 reads CASTTGPSGNTIYF. The CDR3 nucleotides read TGTGCCAGCACCACAGGGCCGTCTGGAAACACCATATATTTT.

This clonotype was counted a few times. The rearrangement joins TRBV4-3 to TRBJ1-2, with unresolved D. V lost 2 bases, J lost 3 bases, and 7 bases lay in between. The CDR3 covers 13 residues. CDR1 and CDR2 from the germline V gene are LGHNA and YSLEER. In nucleotides, the CDR3 is TGCGCCAGCAGCCAACGGGTCCACTATGGCTACACCTTC. Translating gives CASSQRVHYGYTF.

This clonotype was observed a few times. The rearrangement joins TRBV7-9 to TRBJ2-2, with a tentative D call TRBD1 (5 bases). CDR1 is SEHNR, CDR2 FQNEAQ, per germline (reference sequence). Trimming shortened V by 3 bases and J by 6 bases, and 8 bases separated the two germline ends. The CDR3 is made up of 13 amino acids. The CDR3 DNA reads as TGTGCCAGCAGCTTTCAAGGGGCCGGGGAGCTGTTTTTT. It yields the protein CASSFQGAGELFF.

The sample holds a few counts of this clonotype. DNA of the CDR3: TGCGCCAGCAGCTTAGCCCCTCTGAACACTGAAGCTTTCTTT. Encoded protein: CASSLAPLNTEAFF. The V call is TRBV5-1, the J call TRBJ1-1; D is ambiguous. Per the germline V gene, CDR1 is SGHRS and CDR2 is YFSETQ. This CDR3 contains 14 residues. Deletions cut 2 bases from V and 0 bases from J, with 8 bases between.

The chain combines TRBV7-9 with TRBJ1-5; possible D gene TRBD1, 6 bases. Germline V lookup: CDR1 SEHNR, CDR2 FQNEAQ (reference sequence). Trimming stripped 5 bases from V and 7 bases from J, with 12 bases between. CDR3 length equals 13 residues. In nucleotides, the CDR3 is TGTGCCAGCAGCAGAGGTGGGGGCCAGCCCCAGCATTTT. It specifies CASSRGGGQPQHF.

The rearrangement joins TRBV19 to TRBJ2-1; 8 positions match TRBD2. The germline gives CDR1 LNHDA, CDR2 SQIVND (reference sequence). The CDR3 covers 16 residues. Losses at the gene ends were 5 bases for V and 0 bases for J; bases not matched to a gene: 6. The CDR3, as DNA: TGTGCCAGTAGTCGCGGGGGGCCTAGCTCCTACAATGAGCAGTTCTTC. Translated: CASSRGGPSSYNEQFF.

A few counts support this clonotype. CDR3 bases: TGTGCCAGCAGCGTAGATGGGTATAGCAATCAGCCCCAGCATTTT. Its protein is CASSVDGYSNQPQHF. The J gene is TRBJ1-5, the V gene TRBV9; D is undetermined. Germline CDR1 reads SGDLS; CDR2 reads YYNGEE. The CDR3 loop spans 15 amino acids. The V gene lost 0 bases and the J gene lost 0 bases, with 7 bases spanning the gap.

This clonotype was counted ten times or more. The chain joins TRBV7-3 to TRBJ2-2; 8 nucleotides match TRBD2. The germline gives CDR1 SGHTA, CDR2 FQGTGA. The CDR3 runs to 15 residues. Trimming took 2 bases from V and 1 from J; bases not matched to a gene: 0. CDR3 nucleotides: TGTGCCAGCAGCTTAGCGGGGGGGAACACCGGGGAGCTGTTTTTT. Translating gives CASSLAGGNTGELFF.

The rearrangement uses TRBV18 and TRBJ1-3; D unresolved. Germline-derived CDR1 and CDR2 are KGHSH and LQKENI. The V and J ends lost 3 bases and 0 bases respectively, with 12 bases between them. The CDR3 is 16 residues long. The CDR3 sequence: CASSPDGRSSGNTIYF. The CDR3 region has the DNA TGTGCCAGCTCACCTGACGGCAGAAGCTCTGGAAACACCATATATTTT.

This rearrangement joins TRBV4-3 to TRBJ1-4; D gene unclear. CDR3 size: 16 residues. CDR1 is LGHNA, CDR2 YSLEER, per germline. V was shortened by 1 base and J by 7 bases, with 16 bases between the two germline ends. In nucleotides, the CDR3 is TGCGCCAGCAGCCAAGTTTCGGTTGGCGTCTCTGAAAAACTGTTTTTT. It encodes CASSQVSVGVSEKLFF.

The V gene is TRBV6-2 or TRBV6-3, the J gene TRBJ2-4; D is possibly TRBD2 (5 bases). Looked up from germline, CDR1 is MNHEY and CDR2 is SVGEGT. This CDR3 spans 16 amino acids. V shed 7 bases and J shed 5 bases, with 21 bases lying between them. CDR3 nucleotide sequence: TGTGCCAGCACCCAGCAAGCCGGTGGGAGCCAAAACATTCAGTACTTC. Amino acid sequence: CASTQQAGGSQNIQYF.

This clonotype was seen at least ten times. The genes are TRBV12-3 or TRBV12-4 and TRBJ1-3; D remains unclear. The CDR3 totals 15 residues. Trimming cost V 0 bases and J 2 bases, with 8 bases left between them. The CDR3 DNA is TGTGCCAGCAGTTTAGCCACCGCTCCTGGAAACACCATATATTTT. Translated: CASSLATAPGNTIYF.